This T cell receptor (beta chain) was obtained from a study of shared clonotypes between healthy human individuals. Germline-derived CDR1 and CDR2 are MNHNY and SVGAGI (reference sequence). The length of the CDR3 is 14 residues. Trimming removed 5 bases from V and 7 bases from J; junction bases left unmatched: 7. It was at deep level that the assay was run. The method was immunoSEQ multiplex PCR; TCRdb's version includes in-frame clones alone and lacks a portion of them. This sample yields about 2,500,000 clones, of which around 90% are seen a single time; around 0.14% belongs to the top ten. Broader study findings: Only a few donors were included, so the genetic and exposure-history diversity represented was limited. Naive CD4 clonotype sharing across several donors was about 5%.

Comments on this clone: The antigen remains undetermined.

In the CD4+ fraction, cells were divided into CD45RA+ naive and CD45RA-negative memory subsets. The sequence derives from a man between 18 and 29 years old in good health. This chain joins TRBV6-6 and TRBJ2-7; 11 bases fit TRBD1. The sequenced sample consisted of naive CD4+ T cells sorted from blood. Indicated subset: CD45RA+ positively selected. CDR3 in amino acids: CASSRGQGAREQYF. DNA for the CDR3: TGTGCCAGCAGTCGCGGACAGGGGGCTCGAGAGCAGTACTTC.